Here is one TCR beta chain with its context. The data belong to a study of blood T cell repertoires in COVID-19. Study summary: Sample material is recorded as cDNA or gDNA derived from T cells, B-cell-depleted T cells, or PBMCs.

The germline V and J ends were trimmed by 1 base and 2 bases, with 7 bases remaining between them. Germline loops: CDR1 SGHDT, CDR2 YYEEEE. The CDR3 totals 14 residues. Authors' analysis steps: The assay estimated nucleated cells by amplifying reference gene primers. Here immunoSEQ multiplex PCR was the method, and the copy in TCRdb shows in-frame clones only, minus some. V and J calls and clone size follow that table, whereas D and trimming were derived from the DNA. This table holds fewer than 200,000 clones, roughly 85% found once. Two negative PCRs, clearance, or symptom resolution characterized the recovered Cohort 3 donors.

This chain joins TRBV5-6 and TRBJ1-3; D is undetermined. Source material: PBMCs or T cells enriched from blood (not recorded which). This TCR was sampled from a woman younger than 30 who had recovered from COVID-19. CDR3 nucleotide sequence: TGTGCCAGCAGCTTGACGGGTCCTGGAAACACCATATATTTT. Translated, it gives CASSLTGPGNTIYF.